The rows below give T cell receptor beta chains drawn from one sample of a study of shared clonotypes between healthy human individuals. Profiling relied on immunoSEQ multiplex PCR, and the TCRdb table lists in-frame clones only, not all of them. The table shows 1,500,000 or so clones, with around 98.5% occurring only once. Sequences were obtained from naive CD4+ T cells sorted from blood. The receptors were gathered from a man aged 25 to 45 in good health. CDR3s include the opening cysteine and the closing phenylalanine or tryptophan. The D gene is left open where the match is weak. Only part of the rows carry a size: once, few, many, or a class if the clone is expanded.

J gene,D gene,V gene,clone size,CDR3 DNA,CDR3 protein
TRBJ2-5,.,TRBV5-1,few,TGCGCCAGCAGCTTGGAGGGGTACCAAGAGACCCAGTACTTC,CASSLEGYQETQYF
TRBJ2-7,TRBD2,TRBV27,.,TGTGCCAGCAGTTTACATGTATCGGGGGGCGAGCAGTACTTC,CASSLHVSGGEQYF
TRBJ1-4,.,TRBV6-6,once,TGTGCCAGCAGTTCCTTTACCCTAACTAATGAAAAACTGTTTTTT,CASSSFTLTNEKLFF
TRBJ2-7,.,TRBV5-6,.,TGTGCCAGCAGCTTTCAGGGGCCCTACGAGCAGTACTTC,CASSFQGPYEQYF
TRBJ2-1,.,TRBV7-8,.,TGTGCCAGCAGCTTAGCCCCAGGCCACTCCTACAATGAGCAGTTCTTC,CASSLAPGHSYNEQFF
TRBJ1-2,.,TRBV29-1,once,TGCAGCGTTGTTGAGGGTAACTATGGCTACACCTTC,CSVVEGNYGYTF
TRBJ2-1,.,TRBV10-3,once,TGTGCCGAATCGGACCGGGGCAATGAGCAGTTCTTC,CAESDRGNEQFF
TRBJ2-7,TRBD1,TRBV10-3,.,TGTGCCATCACTCCGACAGGGGCCAACTACGAGCAGTACTTC,CAITPTGANYEQYF
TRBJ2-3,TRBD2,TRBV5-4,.,TGTGCCAGCAGCCGGACTAGCGGATATAGCACAGATACGCAGTATTTT,CASSRTSGYSTDTQYF
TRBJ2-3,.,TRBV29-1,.,TGCAGCGTTGGGGGACAAACCACAGATACGCAGTATTTT,CSVGGQTTDTQYF
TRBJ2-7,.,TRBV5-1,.,TGCGCCAGCAGCTTGGCGGCCGGGTCGATTGTTGAGCAGTACTTC,CASSLAAGSIVEQYF
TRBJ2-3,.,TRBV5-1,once,TGCGCCAGCAGCTTGGCACCGGGGACTAGCACAGATACGCAGTATTTT,CASSLAPGTSTDTQYF
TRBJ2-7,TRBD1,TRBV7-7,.,TGTGCCAGCAGCTTAGGACAGGGGGTTTCCTACGAGCAGTACTTC,CASSLGQGVSYEQYF
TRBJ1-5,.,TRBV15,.,TGTGCCACCAGCCCGGGAGGACAGCCCCAGCATTTT,CATSPGGQPQHF
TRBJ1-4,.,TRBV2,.,TGTGCCAGCAGTGAATCTCTAACAGGGTTTGAAAAACTGTTTTTT,CASSESLTGFEKLFF
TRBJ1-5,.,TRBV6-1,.,TGTGCCAGCAGTTTAAATCCGGGACTCCGAGAATCCCAGCATTTT,CASSLNPGLRESQHF
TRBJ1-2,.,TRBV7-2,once,TGTGCCAGCAGCTTCGGGGGGCGGCCCTATGGCTACACCTTC,CASSFGGRPYGYTF
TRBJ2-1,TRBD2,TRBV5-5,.,TGTGCCAGCAGCTTGGCCCTTTTAATCACTAGCGGGAGGGGGAATGAGCAGTTCTTC,CASSLALLITSGRGNEQFF
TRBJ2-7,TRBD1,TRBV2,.,TGTGCCACTCGACAGGGCGGACGCTACGAGCAGTACTTC,CATRQGGRYEQYF
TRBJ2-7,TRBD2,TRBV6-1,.,TGTGCCAGCAGTGGCGGGGGGGCGATCCACGAGCAGTACTTC,CASSGGGAIHEQYF
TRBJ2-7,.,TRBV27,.,TGTGCCAGCAGTACCCGCACCACATCCTACGAGCAGTACTTC,CASSTRTTSYEQYF
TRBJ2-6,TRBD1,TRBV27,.,TGTGCCAGCAGCCGACAGGGGCTTGGGGCCAACGTCCTGACTTTC,CASSRQGLGANVLTF
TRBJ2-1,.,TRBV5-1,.,TGCGCCAGCAGCTTCCTAGACTCCCCTAATGAGCAGTTCTTC,CASSFLDSPNEQFF
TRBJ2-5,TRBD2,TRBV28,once,TGTGCCAGCAGTTTATTCCTGGGAGGGGAGACCCAGTACTTC,CASSLFLGGETQYF
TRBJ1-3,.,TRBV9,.,TGTGCCAGCAGCGTAGGAGGCCGGTTAGGCTCTGGAAACACCATATATTTT,CASSVGGRLGSGNTIYF
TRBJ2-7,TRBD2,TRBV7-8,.,TGTGCCAGCAGCTTAGCAACTAGCGGGAGCTACGAGCAGTACTTC,CASSLATSGSYEQYF
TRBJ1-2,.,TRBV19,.,TGTGCCAGTTTAAGGGTCGCTGGTGGCTACACCTTC,CASLRVAGGYTF